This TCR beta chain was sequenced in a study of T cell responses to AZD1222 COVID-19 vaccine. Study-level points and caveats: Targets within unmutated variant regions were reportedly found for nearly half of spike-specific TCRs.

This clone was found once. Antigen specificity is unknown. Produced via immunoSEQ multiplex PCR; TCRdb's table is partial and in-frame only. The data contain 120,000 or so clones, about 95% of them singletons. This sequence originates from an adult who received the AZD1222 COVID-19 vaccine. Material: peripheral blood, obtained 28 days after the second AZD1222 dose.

CDR3 nucleotides: TGTGCCAGCAGCTTCGGGGGATATGGCTACACCTTC. Amino acids: CASSFGGYGYTF. The V and J genes are TRBV11-2 and TRBJ1-2; a weak D match, TRBD1 (5 bases). The CDR3 sequence is 12 residues long. The V end lost 3 bases, the J end lost 5 bases, and 7 bases lay between the germline ends. Germline loops: CDR1 SGHAT, CDR2 FQNNGV.